In this sample, the clone carrying this T cell receptor (beta chain) turned up many times. Antigen: not known. Germline V gene sequence: CDR1 LNHNV, CDR2 YYDKDF (reference sequence). The ends were cut back, 3 bases at V and 3 bases at J, with 17 bases in the middle. The CDR3 is 16 amino acids. This record belongs to a study of regulatory T cells in long-lasting Graves disease. Overall study results and limits: Persistent-disease Graves' patients showed less TCR diversity than new cases. TRBV28, TRBJ1-2 and TRBJ2-5 emerged as the favored segments in persistent disease.

Time point: newly diagnosed GD, antithyroid drugs for less than 3 months. With RNA extracted from PBMCs as input, the TCR library was made. Combining iRepertoire HTBI primers with Arm-PCR of CDR3 regions, the authors built TCR beta libraries. TCRdb analysed the multiplex PCR reads with MiXCR anew, one entry per CDR3 protein. The sample contains 350,000 to 400,000 distinct CDR3 sequences, less than 20% of which appear only once. The clonotype originates from a female donor with Graves disease. The sequencing here drew on peripheral blood mononuclear cells (PBMCs), taken at new diagnosis, from a patient treated with antithyroid drugs. This chain connects TRBV15 to TRBJ1-1; weak D call: TRBD1 (6 bases). CDR3 residues: CATSRDSSLGDTEAFF. In DNA form, the CDR3 reads TGTGCCACCAGCAGGGACAGCTCCCTAGGGGACACTGAAGCTTTCTTT.